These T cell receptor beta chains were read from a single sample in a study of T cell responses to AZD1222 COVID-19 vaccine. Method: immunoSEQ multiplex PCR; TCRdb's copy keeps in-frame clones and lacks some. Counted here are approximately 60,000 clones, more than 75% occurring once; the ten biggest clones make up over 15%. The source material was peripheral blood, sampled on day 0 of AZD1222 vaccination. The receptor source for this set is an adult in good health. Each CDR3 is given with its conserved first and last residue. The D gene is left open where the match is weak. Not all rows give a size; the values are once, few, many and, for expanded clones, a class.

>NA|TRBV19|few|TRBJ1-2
CASSRRHQGGNYGYTF
TGTGCCAGTAGTCGACGCCATCAGGGAGGGAACTATGGCTACACCTTC
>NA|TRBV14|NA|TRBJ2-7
CASSQNTGAYEQYF
TGTGCCAGCAGCCAAAACACGGGCGCCTACGAGCAGTACTTC
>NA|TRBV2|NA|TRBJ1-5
CASGSLERNQPQHF
TGTGCCAGCGGAAGTCTTGAGCGCAATCAGCCCCAGCATTTT
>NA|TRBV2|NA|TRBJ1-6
CASSAGARGDSPLHF
TGTGCCAGCAGCGCCGGGGCCCGAGGGGATTCACCCCTCCACTTT
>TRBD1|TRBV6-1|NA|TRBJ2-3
CASSERQGWTDTQYF
TGTGCCAGCAGTGAACGACAGGGTTGGACAGATACGCAGTATTTT
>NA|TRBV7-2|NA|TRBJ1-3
CASSLSVWSSGNTIYF
TGTGCCAGCAGCTTATCCGTCTGGAGCTCTGGAAACACCATATATTTT
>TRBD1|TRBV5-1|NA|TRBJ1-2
CASTGQGSNYGYTF
TGCGCCAGCACGGGACAGGGGAGCAACTATGGCTACACCTTC
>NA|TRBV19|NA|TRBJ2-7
CASSGQGSYEQYF
TGTGCCAGTAGCGGCCAGGGGTCCTACGAGCAGTACTTC
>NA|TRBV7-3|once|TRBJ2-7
CASRTPPGQPIYEQYF
TGTGCCAGCAGAACCCCCCCAGGACAGCCAATTTACGAGCAGTACTTC
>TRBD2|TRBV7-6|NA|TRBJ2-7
CASSLVAGGLGEQYF
TGTGCCAGCAGCTTGGTTGCGGGAGGACTTGGGGAGCAGTACTTC
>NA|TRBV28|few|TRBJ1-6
CASNGSTKPLHF
TGTGCCAGCAACGGCAGTACTAAACCCCTCCACTTT
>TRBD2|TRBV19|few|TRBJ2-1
CASSIVGGGKYNEQFF
TGTGCCAGTAGTATAGTTGGGGGAGGGAAGTACAATGAGCAGTTCTTC
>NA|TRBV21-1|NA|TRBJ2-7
CASSKFRAGVYEQYF
TGTGCCAGCAGCAAATTTCGGGCAGGGGTCTACGAGCAGTACTTC
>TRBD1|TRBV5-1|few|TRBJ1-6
CASSLNRGDSPLHF
TGCGCCAGCAGCTTGAACAGGGGGGATTCACCCCTCCACTTT
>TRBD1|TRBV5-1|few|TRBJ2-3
CASAAGQDTDTQYF
TGCGCCAGCGCGGCGGGACAGGACACTGATACGCAGTATTTT
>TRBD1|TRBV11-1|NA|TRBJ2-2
CASSVQGPNTGELFF
TGTGCCAGCAGCGTACAGGGGCCGAACACCGGGGAGCTGTTTTTT
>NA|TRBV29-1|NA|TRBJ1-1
CSVEEDDLTEAFF
TGCAGCGTTGAAGAGGACGATCTTACTGAAGCTTTCTTT
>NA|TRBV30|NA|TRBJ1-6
CAWKPGGRHSPLHF
TGTGCCTGGAAACCCGGGGGGAGGCACTCACCCCTCCACTTT
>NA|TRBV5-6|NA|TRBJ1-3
CASRTWGGNTIYF
TGTGCCAGCAGAACGTGGGGAGGAAACACCATATATTTT
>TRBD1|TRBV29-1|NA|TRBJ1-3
CSVVKQGQGNTIYF
TGCAGCGTTGTCAAACAGGGGCAAGGAAACACCATATATTTT
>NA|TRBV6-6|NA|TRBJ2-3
CASSTLGERLTDTQYF
TGTGCCAGCAGTACCCTAGGGGAGCGTTTGACAGATACGCAGTATTTT
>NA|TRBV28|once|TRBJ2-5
CASSLLETGQETQYF
TGTGCCAGCAGTTTATTGGAAACAGGCCAAGAGACCCAGTACTTC
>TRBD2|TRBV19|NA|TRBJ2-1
CASSTRLAGVYELPFF
TGTGCCAGTAGTACGCGACTAGCGGGAGTCTATGAGTTGCCGTTCTTC
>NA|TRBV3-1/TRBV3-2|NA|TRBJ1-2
CASSQDLGVYGYTF
TGTGCCAGCAGCCAAGATCTGGGGGTGTATGGCTACACCTTC
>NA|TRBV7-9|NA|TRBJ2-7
CASSDQGGSSYEQYF
TGTGCCAGCAGCGATCAGGGTGGGAGCTCCTACGAGCAGTACTTC
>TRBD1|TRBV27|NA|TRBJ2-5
CASSSGTGYQETQYF
TGTGCCAGCAGTTCTGGGACAGGGTACCAAGAGACCCAGTACTTC
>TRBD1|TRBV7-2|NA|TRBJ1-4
CASSPQTGGNEKLFF
TGTGCCAGCAGCCCGCAGACAGGGGGGAATGAAAAACTGTTTTTT
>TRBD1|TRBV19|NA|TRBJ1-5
CASSTGGGNQPQHF
TGTGCCAGTAGTACAGGGGGCGGCAATCAGCCCCAGCATTTT
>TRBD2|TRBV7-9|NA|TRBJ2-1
CATGVLAGGVNEQFF
TGTGCCACGGGGGTACTAGCGGGAGGGGTTAATGAGCAGTTCTTC
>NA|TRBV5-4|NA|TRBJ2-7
CASSSGGREYEQYF
TGTGCCAGCAGCTCGGGGGGCAGGGAATACGAGCAGTACTTC
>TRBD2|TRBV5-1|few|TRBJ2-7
CASSSSGASYEQYF
TGCGCCAGCAGCAGTAGCGGGGCCTCCTACGAGCAGTACTTC
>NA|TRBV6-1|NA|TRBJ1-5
CASSEGAGNQPQHF
TGTGCCAGCAGTGAAGGGGCGGGCAATCAGCCCCAGCATTTT
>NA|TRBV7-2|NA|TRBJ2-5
CASSLGREWETQYF
TGTGCCAGCAGCTTAGGAAGGGAGTGGGAGACCCAGTACTTC
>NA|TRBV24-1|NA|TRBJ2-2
CATSDALGQGLAGELFF
TGTGCCACCAGTGACGCCCTAGGGCAGGGTTTGGCCGGGGAGCTGTTTTTT
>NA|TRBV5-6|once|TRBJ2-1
CASSLFGDNEQFF
TGTGCCAGCAGCTTGTTCGGTGACAATGAGCAGTTCTTC
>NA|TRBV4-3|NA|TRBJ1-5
CASSQDRVQGNQPQHF
TGCGCCAGCAGCCAAGATCGGGTTCAAGGTAATCAGCCCCAGCATTTT
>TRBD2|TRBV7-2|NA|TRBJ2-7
CASSSSGRAKEQYF
TGTGCCAGCAGCTCTAGCGGGAGGGCGAAAGAGCAGTACTTC
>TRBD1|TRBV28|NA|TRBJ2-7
CASRMTGSKYEQYF
TGTGCCAGCAGGATGACAGGGTCCAAGTACGAGCAGTACTTC
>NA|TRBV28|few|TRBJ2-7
CASSPNDFGQFIYEQYF
TGTGCCAGCAGTCCTAATGACTTCGGACAGTTCATCTACGAGCAGTACTTC
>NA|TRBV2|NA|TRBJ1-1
CASSASLNTEAFF
TGTGCCAGCAGTGCCTCACTGAACACTGAAGCTTTCTTT
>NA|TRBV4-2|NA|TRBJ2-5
CASSQGEGTGETQYF
TGTGCCAGCAGCCAAGGTGAGGGGACGGGAGAGACCCAGTACTTC
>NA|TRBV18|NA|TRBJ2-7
CASESTREQYF
TGTGCCAGCGAATCAACCCGAGAGCAGTACTTC
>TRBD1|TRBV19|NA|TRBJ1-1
CASTDYGTENTEAFF
TGTGCCAGTACAGATTACGGGACAGAGAACACTGAAGCTTTCTTT
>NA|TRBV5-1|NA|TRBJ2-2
CASSLEVGNTGELFF
TGCGCCAGCAGCTTGGAGGTAGGGAACACCGGGGAGCTGTTTTTT
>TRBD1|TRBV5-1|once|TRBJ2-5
CASSADRGGETQYF
TGCGCCAGCAGCGCCGACAGGGGCGGAGAGACCCAGTACTTC
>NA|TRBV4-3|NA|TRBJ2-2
CASSQGGSTGELFF
TGCGCCAGCAGCCAAGGGGGGAGCACCGGGGAGCTGTTTTTT
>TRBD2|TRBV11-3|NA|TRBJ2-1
CASSRGSSGSSEQFF
TGTGCCAGCAGCCGTGGATCTAGCGGGAGTTCTGAGCAGTTCTTC
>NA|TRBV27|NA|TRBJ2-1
CASSSVGTMFYNEQFF
TGTGCCAGCAGCTCTGTAGGGACAATGTTTTACAATGAGCAGTTCTTC
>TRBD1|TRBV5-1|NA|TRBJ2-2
CASSLAGGEAGELFF
TGCGCCAGCAGCTTGGCAGGGGGCGAAGCCGGGGAGCTGTTTTTT
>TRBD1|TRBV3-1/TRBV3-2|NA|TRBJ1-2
CASSPGQGAAYGYTF
TGTGCCAGCAGCCCAGGACAGGGGGCGGCGTATGGCTACACCTTC
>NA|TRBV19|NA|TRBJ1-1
CASSITGAEAFF
TGTGCCAGTAGTATAACGGGGGCTGAAGCTTTCTTT
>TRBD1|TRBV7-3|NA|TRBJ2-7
CASSFRPTGGLLDEQYF
TGTGCCAGCAGCTTCCGACCCACAGGGGGGCTTCTCGACGAGCAGTACTTC
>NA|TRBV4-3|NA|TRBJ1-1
CASSQQMNTEAFF
TGCGCCAGCAGCCAACAAATGAACACTGAAGCTTTCTTT
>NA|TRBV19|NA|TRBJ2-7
CASSSNVVGLEQYF
TGTGCCAGTAGTTCGAACGTAGTGGGGCTCGAGCAGTACTTC
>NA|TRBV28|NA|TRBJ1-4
CASSPTNEKLFF
TGTGCCAGCAGCCCCACTAATGAAAAACTGTTTTTT
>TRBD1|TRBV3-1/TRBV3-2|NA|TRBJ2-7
CASSLSGTGYEQYF
TGTGCCAGCAGCCTTTCCGGGACAGGCTACGAGCAGTACTTC
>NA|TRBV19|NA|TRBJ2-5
CASSIGGRRQETQYF
TGTGCCAGTAGTATAGGGGGACGGAGGCAAGAGACCCAGTACTTC